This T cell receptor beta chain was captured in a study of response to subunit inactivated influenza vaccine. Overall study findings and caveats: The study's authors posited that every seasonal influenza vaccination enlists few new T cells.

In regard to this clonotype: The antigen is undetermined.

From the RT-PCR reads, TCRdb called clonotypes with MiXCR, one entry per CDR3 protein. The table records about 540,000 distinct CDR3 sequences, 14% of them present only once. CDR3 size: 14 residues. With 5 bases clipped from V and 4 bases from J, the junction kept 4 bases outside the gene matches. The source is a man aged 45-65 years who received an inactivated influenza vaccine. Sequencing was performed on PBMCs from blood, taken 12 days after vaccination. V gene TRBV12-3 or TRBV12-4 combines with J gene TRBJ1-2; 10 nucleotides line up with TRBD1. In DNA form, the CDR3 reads TGTGCCAGCAGTCGGACAGGGGGGATCTATGGCTACACCTTC. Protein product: CASSRTGGIYGYTF.